This TCR beta chain was observed in a study of T-cell memory formation after mild COVID-19. The study's findings and limits: Largely, contracting CD4+ clones fell within CM and EM, and contracting CD8+ clones within EMRA.

Germline loops: CDR1 SGHRS, CDR2 YFSETQ. V was pared by 4 bases and J by 5 bases, with 15 bases between. This CDR3 has 15 residues. TCRdb called the 5' RACE reads again in MiXCR, with one record for every CDR3 protein. This table holds about 200,000 distinct CDR3 sequences, over 9% found once. At least ten counts were recorded for this clonotype. The antigen remains unidentified. The receptor was derived from a man aged 18 to 29 who had mild COVID-19 (a few samples of this study predate the infection). Cell type and time point are not known. The specimen sequenced was PBMCs or a T cell subset sorted from them (not recorded which). The rearrangement uses TRBV5-1 and TRBJ2-2, with D possibly being TRBD1 (5 bases). CDR3 nucleotides: TGCGCCAGCAGCCCCAATCGTCAGGGAACCGGGGAGCTGTTTTTT. It encodes CASSPNRQGTGELFF. Using reference TRBV5-1 and TRBJ2-2 for the parts outside the CDR3, the full variable domain is KAGVTQTPRYLIKTRGQQVTLSCSPISGHRSVSWYQQTPGQGLQFLFEYFSETQRNKGNFPGRFSGRQFSNSRSEMNVSTLELGDSALYLCASSPNRQGTGELFFGEGSRLTVL.